The 32 T cell receptor beta chains below come from one sample, sequenced in a study of response to subunit inactivated influenza vaccine. TCRdb ran MiXCR on the RT-PCR reads and lists one entry per CDR3 protein. The table lists 500,000 to 750,000 distinct CDR3 sequences, approximately 15% of them singletons. Material: PBMCs from blood, obtained about 11 days after vaccination. Receptors were obtained from a middle-aged man who received an inactivated influenza vaccine.

This chain links TRBV30 with TRBJ1-1, with TRBD1 identical over 7 bases. The CDR3 loop spans 14 amino acids. J was trimmed by 0 bases and V by 1 base; bases with no gene match: 2. CDR1 and CDR2 from the germline V gene are GTSNPN and SVGIG (reference sequence). This CDR3 is CAWSAGQMNTEAFF. Here the CDR3 DNA reads TGTGCCTGGAGTGCGGGACAGATGAACACTGAAGCTTTCTTT.

In its sample, this clonotype was seen a few times. The chain carries TRBV3-1 and TRBJ2-1; 9 bases match TRBD1. Germline values: CDR1 LGHDT, CDR2 YNNKEL (reference sequence). The junction had 9 bases not matched to a gene; V was cut back by 4 bases and J by 8 bases. The CDR3 has 15 amino acids. In nucleotides, the CDR3 is TGTGCCAGCAGCCTACCGGGACAGGGAGTCCATGAGCAGTTCTTC. Amino acids: CASSLPGQGVHEQFF.

This clonotype came up a few times. This chain connects TRBV7-2 to TRBJ2-2, with D perhaps matching TRBD2 (6 bases). V lost 5 bases and J lost 0, with 10 bases in between. CDR1 and CDR2 from the germline V gene are SGHTA and FQGNSA. The CDR3 runs 15 residues. The DNA of the CDR3 is TGTGCCAGCAGCCCGACTAGATCGAACACCGGGGAGCTGTTTTTT. Translation gives CASSPTRSNTGELFF.

This chain uses TRBV23-1 with TRBJ2-3; no definite D call. TRBV23-1 is marked as an open reading frame, function uncertain. The CDR3 length is 10 residues. Trimming stripped 5 bases from V and 5 bases from J, with 2 bases between. In DNA form, the CDR3 reads TGCGCCAGCAGTGAAGATACGCAGTATTTT. It codes for CASSEDTQYF.

The V gene is TRBV18, the J gene TRBJ2-1; 12 nucleotides agree with TRBD2. Per germline, CDR1 KGHSH and CDR2 LQKENI. There are 19 residues in the CDR3. With 6 bases clipped from V and 5 bases from J, the junction kept 17 bases outside the gene matches. CDR3 coding DNA: TGTGCCAGCTCGGCGATCCCCCGGACTAGCGGGGTGAGGAACAATGAGCAGTTCTTC. Encoded protein: CASSAIPRTSGVRNNEQFF.

This chain joins TRBV20-1 and TRBJ2-5, with 11 nucleotides matching TRBD2. Germline CDR1 is DFQATT and CDR2 is SNEGSKA (reference sequence). V was pared by 6 bases and J by 1 base, with 7 bases of the junction left unmatched. The CDR3 loop spans 15 amino acids. This CDR3 is CSAPTSGKAQETQYF. The CDR3 region has the DNA TGCAGTGCCCCGACTAGCGGGAAGGCCCAAGAGACCCAGTACTTC.

There are a few counts of this clonotype. The V gene is TRBV11-2, the J gene TRBJ2-1; 12 bases align to TRBD1. CDR3 length: 17 residues. J lost 10 bases, V lost 6 bases, and 16 bases had no gene match. Germline V CDR1 and CDR2: SGHAT, FQNNGV. CDR3 sequence (DNA): TGTGCCAGCAGTGGCCGTCCGGGACAGGGGGCCGGTTCCGAGCAGTTCTTC. Protein product: CASSGRPGQGAGSEQFF.

The V gene is TRBV5-1, the J gene TRBJ2-1, with D possibly matching TRBD1 (5 bases). The germline V gene has CDR1 SGHRS and CDR2 YFSETQ. This CDR3 spans 14 amino acids. V was trimmed by 0 bases and J by 8 bases, leaving 12 bases between them. This CDR3 is CASSLGVVGHEQFF. In nucleotides, the CDR3 is TGCGCCAGCAGCTTGGGAGTGGTGGGGCATGAGCAGTTCTTC.

The chain links TRBV20-1 to TRBJ2-3; D is perhaps TRBD2 (6 bases). Looked up from germline, CDR1 is DFQATT and CDR2 is SNEGSKA (reference sequence). V lost 0 bases to trimming and J lost 2 bases, with 9 bases between them. The CDR3 is made up of 14 amino acids. Here the CDR3 reads CSARDTSFTDTQYF. The CDR3 DNA reads TGCAGTGCTAGAGATACTAGCTTCACAGATACGCAGTATTTT.

The V gene is TRBV9, the J gene TRBJ2-3; D is unresolved. CDR3 length: 12 amino acids. Per the germline V gene, CDR1 is SGDLS and CDR2 is YYNGEE. V was trimmed by 0 bases and J by 6 bases, leaving 5 bases between them. The CDR3 protein is CASSVDMDTQYF. The DNA for the CDR3 is TGTGCCAGCAGCGTAGATATGGATACGCAGTATTTT.

The chain is built from TRBV7-8 and TRBJ2-6; 10 nucleotides agree with TRBD1. There are 19 residues in the CDR3. CDR1 and CDR2 (germline): SGHVS, FQNEAQ. Germline trimming cut 5 bases from V and 1 base from J; bases unmatched to any gene: 11. CDR3 DNA: TGTGCCAGCAGCCCCCCCCGGGGACAGGGGCCATCTGGGGCCAACGTCCTGACTTTC. Residues: CASSPPRGQGPSGANVLTF.

This clonotype was counted ten times or more. This rearrangement joins TRBV28 to TRBJ1-5, with unresolved D. The CDR3 is made up of 13 amino acids. In germline, CDR1 is MDHEN, CDR2 SYDVKM. The V end lost 5 bases, the J end lost 5 bases, and 10 bases lay between the germline ends. The CDR3 nucleotides are TGTGCCAGCAGTCGGGTAGGCTATCAGCCCCAGCATTTT. Protein sequence: CASSRVGYQPQHF.

At least ten counts were recorded for this clonotype. This chain links TRBV12-3 or TRBV12-4 with TRBJ2-4; maybe TRBD2 (5 bases). There are 14 residues in the CDR3. The V end lost 5 bases, the J end lost 0 bases, and 8 bases lay between the germline ends. CDR3 DNA: TGTGCCAGCAGTCCCGGGATAGCCAAAAACATTCAGTACTTC. This encodes CASSPGIAKNIQYF.

The rearrangement joins TRBV5-1 to TRBJ2-5; TRBD1 is a possible D gene (6 bases). The ends were cut back, 3 bases at V and 1 base at J, with 16 bases in the middle. This CDR3 has 16 residues. Germline V gene data show CDR1 as SGHRS and CDR2 as YFSETQ. CDR3 coding DNA: TGCGCCAGCAGCTCGACGGACAGACTCATCCAAGAGACCCAGTACTTC. Its protein is CASSSTDRLIQETQYF. Combining the CDR3 with reference TRBV5-1 and TRBJ2-5 gives the whole variable domain KAGVTQTPRYLIKTRGQQVTLSCSPISGHRSVSWYQQTPGQGLQFLFEYFSETQRNKGNFPGRFSGRQFSNSRSEMNVSTLELGDSALYLCASSSTDRLIQETQYFGPGTRLLVL.

This clonotype has just a few counts. The V and J genes are TRBV7-2 and TRBJ2-2; D unresolved. Germline lookup yields CDR1 SGHTA and CDR2 FQGNSA. The V end lost 1 base, the J end lost 8 bases, and 17 bases lay between the germline ends. This CDR3 is built from 16 residues. Written as DNA, the CDR3 is TGTGCCAGCAGCTTAGAACATGGCCATATGTCGGGGGAGCTGTTTTTT. It yields the protein CASSLEHGHMSGELFF.

The V call is TRBV4-2, the J call TRBJ2-3; no definite D call. V shed 0 bases and J shed 2 bases, with 12 bases lying between them. Germline V gene data show CDR1 as LGHNA and CDR2 as YNFKEQ. This CDR3 spans 16 amino acids. DNA of the CDR3: TGTGCCAGCAGCCAAGACGAGGACCACCACACAGATACGCAGTATTTT. Translation gives CASSQDEDHHTDTQYF.

This clonotype was seen a few times. The chain has TRBV12-3 or TRBV12-4 and TRBJ1-1; perhaps TRBD1 as D (6 bases). V was cut by 6 bases and J by 4 bases, with 18 bases left in between. This CDR3 is 15 amino acids long. The CDR3 DNA reads TGTGCCAGCAGGCATAACAGGGTCGGTAGCACTGAAGCTTTCTTT. This encodes CASRHNRVGSTEAFF.

Only a few counts were recorded for this clonotype. The chain carries TRBV7-2 and TRBJ2-1; D is perhaps TRBD2 (6 bases). Germline CDR1 is SGHTA and CDR2 is FQGNSA. This CDR3 has 14 amino acids. Trimming took 5 bases from V and 5 from J, leaving 13 bases between them. DNA for the CDR3: TGTGCCAGCAGCCCTATGGCGGGAAACAATGAGCAGTTCTTC. Its protein product is CASSPMAGNNEQFF.

The rearrangement joins TRBV5-1 to TRBJ2-3, with TRBD2 matching 9 bases. Trimming at V came to 5 bases and at J to 3 bases, leaving 7 bases not matched to a gene. The CDR3 is made up of 15 amino acids. Germline lookup yields CDR1 SGHRS and CDR2 YFSETQ. The CDR3 reads CASRGSGGPTDTQYF. The CDR3 DNA sequence: TGCGCCAGCAGAGGTAGCGGGGGTCCTACAGATACGCAGTATTTT.

The chain joins TRBV25-1 to TRBJ2-3, with D perhaps TRBD2 (6 bases). V was cut by 3 bases and J by 1 base, with 14 bases left in between. This CDR3 has 16 amino acids. CDR1 is MGHDK, CDR2 SYGVNS, per germline. The CDR3 region is CASSDLRGRGTDTQYF. The CDR3 region has the DNA TGTGCCAGCAGTGACCTACGGGGGAGAGGCACAGATACGCAGTATTTT. The whole variable domain, remainder taken from reference TRBV25-1 and TRBJ2-3, is EADIYQTPRYLVIGTGKKITLECSQTMGHDKMYWYQQDPGMELHLIHYSYGVNSTEKGDLSSESTVSRIRTEHFPLTLESARPSHTSQYLCASSDLRGRGTDTQYFGPGTRLTVL.

Only a few counts were recorded for this clonotype. The chain combines TRBV5-1 with TRBJ1-6, with 7 bases fitting TRBD1. The V gene end was trimmed by 0 bases and the J gene end by 9 bases; junction bases not matched to a gene: 6. The CDR3 has 15 residues. Germline V gives CDR1 SGHRS, CDR2 YFSETQ. The CDR3 nucleotides are TGCGCCAGCAGCTTGGCCAGGGGGGAGACTTCACCCCTCCACTTT. This codes for CASSLARGETSPLHF.

This clonotype was recorded a few times. This chain connects TRBV11-2 to TRBJ2-1; D is tentatively TRBD1 or TRBD2 (5 bases each). This CDR3 contains 12 residues. Germline V gene lookup returns CDR1 SGHAT and CDR2 FQNNGV. V lost 7 bases and J 6 bases, leaving 10 bases between the germline ends. For the CDR3, the DNA is TGTGCCAGCAAACTAGGGGCCAATGAGCAGTTCTTC. It yields the protein CASKLGANEQFF.

The CDR3 region is CASTAEPGNTIYF. The CDR3 bases are TGTGCCAGCACCGCAGAGCCTGGAAACACCATATATTTT. The chain is built from TRBV2 and TRBJ1-3; D is unclear. Trimming shortened V by 7 bases and J by 2 bases, and 9 bases separated the two germline ends. CDR1 and CDR2 (germline): SNHLY, FYNNEI. The CDR3 extends over 13 amino acids.

The chain uses TRBV11-2 and TRBJ2-3; 8 bases are shared with TRBD2. The V and J ends lost 11 bases and 2 bases, in that order; junction bases with no gene match: 12. This CDR3 has 15 residues. Germline CDR1 SGHAT, CDR2 FQNNGV. CDR3: CACLPGLGNTDTQYF. In DNA, the CDR3 is TGTGCCTGCCTCCCGGGACTAGGAAACACAGATACGCAGTATTTT.

The chain links TRBV30 to TRBJ2-1, with D perhaps matching TRBD1 or TRBD2 (6 bases each). Germline V lookup: CDR1 GTSNPN, CDR2 SVGIG (reference sequence). The CDR3 runs 13 residues. The germline V and J ends were trimmed by 7 bases and 2 bases, with 12 bases remaining between them. This CDR3 reads CASNREAYNEQFF. CDR3 nucleotides: TGTGCCTCTAACAGGGAGGCCTACAATGAGCAGTTCTTC.

This clonotype was seen a few times. The chain is built from TRBV5-1 and TRBJ1-2; D uncertain. The CDR3 is 13 amino acids. V lost 3 bases and J 3 bases, leaving 9 bases between the germline ends. Germline lookup yields CDR1 SGHRS and CDR2 YFSETQ. The CDR3 DNA is TGCGCCAGCAGCTCCCTTTCGGACTATGGCTACACCTTC. As protein: CASSSLSDYGYTF.

There are many counts of this clonotype. The chain combines TRBV5-1 with TRBJ2-7; D may be TRBD2 (6 bases). Germline CDR1 and CDR2: SGHRS and YFSETQ. The length of the CDR3 is 14 residues. V was pared by 4 bases and J by 0 bases, with 11 bases between. The CDR3 spells CASSSSGASYEQYF. CDR3 nucleotide sequence: TGCGCCAGCAGCAGTAGCGGCGCCTCCTACGAGCAGTACTTC.

V is TRBV12-3 or TRBV12-4 and J is TRBJ2-1; 15 positions agree with TRBD2. The trim removed 1 base at V and 9 bases at J, leaving 4 bases unmatched. The CDR3 is made up of 16 amino acids. CDR3 DNA: TGTGCCAGCAGTTTAGATGGACTAGCGGGGGGGGGTGAGCAGTTCTTC. This codes for CASSLDGLAGGGEQFF.

This chain connects TRBV3-1 to TRBJ1-5; D ambiguous. Germline-derived CDR1 and CDR2 are LGHDT and YNNKEL (reference sequence). The CDR3 covers 13 residues. Trimming left V 1 base short and J 7 bases short, with 8 bases between. Here the CDR3 reads CASSQAGKQPQHF. CDR3 nucleotide sequence: TGTGCCAGCAGCCAAGCGGGGAAGCAGCCCCAGCATTTT. The full variable domain, in which reference TRBV3-1 and TRBJ1-5 provide the parts outside the CDR3, is DTAVSQTPKYLVTQMGNDKSIKCEQNLGHDTMYWYKQDSKKFLKIMFSYNNKELIINETVPNRFSPKSPDKAHLNLHINSLELGDSAVYFCASSQAGKQPQHFGDGTRLSIL.

In this sample, this clonotype turned up a few times. This chain uses TRBV20-1 with TRBJ2-1; 14 nucleotides agree with TRBD2. The CDR3 runs to 16 residues. The junction had 12 bases not matched to a gene; V was cut back by 6 bases and J by 8 bases. Germline CDR1 DFQATT, CDR2 SNEGSKA (reference sequence). CDR3 nucleotide sequence: TGCAGTGCCACAACGGGACTAGCGGGAGTTCTGGATGAGCAGTTCTTC. This gives the protein CSATTGLAGVLDEQFF.

The rearrangement joins TRBV6-5 to TRBJ1-6; D gene uncertain. The V and J ends lost 7 bases and 8 bases respectively, with 9 bases between them. The CDR3 has 12 residues. Germline loops: CDR1 MNHEY, CDR2 SVGAGI. DNA for the CDR3: TGTGCCAGCACCAAGGACTATTCACCCCTCCACTTT. It is translated as CASTKDYSPLHF.

Many counts were recorded for this clonotype. V gene TRBV18 combines with J gene TRBJ2-7, with 8 nucleotides matching TRBD1. V lost 6 bases, J lost 2 bases, and 12 bases stayed unmatched. From germline, CDR1 is KGHSH and CDR2 LQKENI. The CDR3 runs to 16 residues. CDR3 sequence reads: CASSPEGRTGTYEQYF. Here the CDR3 DNA reads TGTGCCAGCTCTCCTGAGGGGCGGACAGGGACCTACGAGCAGTACTTC.